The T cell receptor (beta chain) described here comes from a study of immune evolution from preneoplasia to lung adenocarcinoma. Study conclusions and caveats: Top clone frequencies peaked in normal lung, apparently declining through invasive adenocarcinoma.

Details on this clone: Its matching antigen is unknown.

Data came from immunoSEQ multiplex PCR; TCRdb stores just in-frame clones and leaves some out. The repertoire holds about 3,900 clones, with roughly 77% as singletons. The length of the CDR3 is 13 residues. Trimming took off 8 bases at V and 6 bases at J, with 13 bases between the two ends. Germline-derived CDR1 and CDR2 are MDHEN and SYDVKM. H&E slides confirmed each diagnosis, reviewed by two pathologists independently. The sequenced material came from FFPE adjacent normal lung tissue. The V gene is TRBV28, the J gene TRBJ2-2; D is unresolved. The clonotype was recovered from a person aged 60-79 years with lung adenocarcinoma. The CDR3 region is CASCAPNPGELFF. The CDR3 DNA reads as TGTGCCAGCTGCGCCCCAAACCCCGGGGAGCTGTTTTTT. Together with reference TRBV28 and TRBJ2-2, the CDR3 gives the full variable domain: DVKVTQSSRYLVKRTGEKVFLECVQDMDHENMFWYRQDPGLGLRLIYFSYDVKMKEKGDIPEGYSVSREKKERFSLILESASTNQTSMYLCASCAPNPGELFFGEGSRLTVL.